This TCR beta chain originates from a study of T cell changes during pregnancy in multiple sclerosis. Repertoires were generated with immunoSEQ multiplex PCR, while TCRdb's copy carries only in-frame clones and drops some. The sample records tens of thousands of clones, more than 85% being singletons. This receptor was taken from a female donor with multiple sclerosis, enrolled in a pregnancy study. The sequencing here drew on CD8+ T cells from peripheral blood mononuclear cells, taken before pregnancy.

In nucleotides, the CDR3 is TGTGCCAGCAGCCGGGGTGGGGCTAGCGGGGGGGCAAGCACAGATACGCAGTATTTT. This translates into CASSRGGASGGASTDTQYF. The V and J genes are TRBV7-9 and TRBJ2-3; TRBD2 matches at 12 bases. The CDR3 length is 19 residues. V dropped 5 bases and J dropped 0; count of bases not matched to a gene: 12. CDR1 SEHNR and CDR2 FQNEAQ come from the germline V gene (reference sequence).